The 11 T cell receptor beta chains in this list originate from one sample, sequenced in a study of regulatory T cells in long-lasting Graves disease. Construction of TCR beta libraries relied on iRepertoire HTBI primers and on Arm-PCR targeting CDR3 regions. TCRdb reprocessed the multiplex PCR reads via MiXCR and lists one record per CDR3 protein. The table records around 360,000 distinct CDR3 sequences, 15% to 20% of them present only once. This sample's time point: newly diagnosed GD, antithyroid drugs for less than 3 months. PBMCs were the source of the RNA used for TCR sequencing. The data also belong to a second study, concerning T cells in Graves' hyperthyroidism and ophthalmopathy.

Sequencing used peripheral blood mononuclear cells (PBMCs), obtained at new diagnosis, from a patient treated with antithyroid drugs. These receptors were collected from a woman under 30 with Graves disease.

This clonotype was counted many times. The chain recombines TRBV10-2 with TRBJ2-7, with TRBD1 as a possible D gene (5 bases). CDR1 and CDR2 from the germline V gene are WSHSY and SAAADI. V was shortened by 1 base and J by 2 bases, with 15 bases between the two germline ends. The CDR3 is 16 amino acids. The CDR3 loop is CASSEWLRVGTYEQYF. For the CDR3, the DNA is TGCGCCAGCAGTGAGTGGCTCAGGGTGGGAACCTACGAGCAGTACTTC.

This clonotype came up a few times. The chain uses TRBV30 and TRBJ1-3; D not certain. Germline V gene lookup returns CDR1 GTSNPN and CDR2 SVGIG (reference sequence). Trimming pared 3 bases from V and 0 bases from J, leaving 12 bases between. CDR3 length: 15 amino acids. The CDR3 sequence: CAWSHSLSSGNTIYF. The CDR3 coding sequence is TGTGCCTGGAGCCACAGCCTGAGCTCTGGAAACACCATATATTTT.

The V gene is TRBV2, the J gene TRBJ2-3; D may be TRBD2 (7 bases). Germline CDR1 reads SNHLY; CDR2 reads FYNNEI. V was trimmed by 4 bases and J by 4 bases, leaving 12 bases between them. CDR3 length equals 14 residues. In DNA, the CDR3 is TGTGCCAGCAGTGGGGGGAGGGGGTCAGATACGCAGTATTTT. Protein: CASSGGRGSDTQYF.

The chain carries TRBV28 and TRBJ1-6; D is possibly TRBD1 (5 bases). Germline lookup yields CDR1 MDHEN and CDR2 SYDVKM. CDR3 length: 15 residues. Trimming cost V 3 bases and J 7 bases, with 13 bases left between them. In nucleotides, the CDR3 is TGTGCCAGCAGTTTCCAGTCGGGACTCAATTCACCCCTCCACTTT. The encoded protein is CASSFQSGLNSPLHF. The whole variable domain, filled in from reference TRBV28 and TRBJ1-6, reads DVKVTQSSRYLVKRTGEKVFLECVQDMDHENMFWYRQDPGLGLRLIYFSYDVKMKEKGDIPEGYSVSREKKERFSLILESASTNQTSMYLCASSFQSGLNSPLHFGNGTRLTVT.

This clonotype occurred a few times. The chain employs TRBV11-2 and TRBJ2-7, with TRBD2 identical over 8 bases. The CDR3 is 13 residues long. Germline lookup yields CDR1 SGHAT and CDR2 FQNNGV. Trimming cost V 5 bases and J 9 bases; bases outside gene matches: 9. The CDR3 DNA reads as TGTGCCAGCAGCCCCACCCGGGGGGGAGGGCAGTACTTC. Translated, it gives CASSPTRGGGQYF. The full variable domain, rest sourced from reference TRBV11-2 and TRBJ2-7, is EAGVAQSPRYKIIEKRQSVAFWCNPISGHATLYWYQQILGQGPKLLIQFQNNGVVDDSQLPKDRFSAERLKGVDSTLKIQPAKLEDSAVYLCASSPTRGGGQYFGPGTRLTVT.

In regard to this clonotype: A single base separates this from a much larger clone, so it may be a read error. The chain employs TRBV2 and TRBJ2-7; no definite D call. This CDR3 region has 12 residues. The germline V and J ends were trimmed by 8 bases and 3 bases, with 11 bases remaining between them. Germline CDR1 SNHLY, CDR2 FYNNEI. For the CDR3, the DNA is TGTGCCAGCGGGGAAGTCTTCTACGAGCAGTACTTC. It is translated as CASGEVFYEQYF.

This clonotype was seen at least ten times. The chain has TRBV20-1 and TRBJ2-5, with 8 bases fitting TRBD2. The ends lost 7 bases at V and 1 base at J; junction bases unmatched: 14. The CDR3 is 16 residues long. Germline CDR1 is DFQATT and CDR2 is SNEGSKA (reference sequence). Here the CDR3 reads CSVDNLREDAQETQYF. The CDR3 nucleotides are TGCAGTGTCGACAATTTGCGGGAGGATGCCCAAGAGACCCAGTACTTC.

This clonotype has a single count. The CDR3 DNA follows: TGCAGTGCTAACGCTGCGGGGGGCGCGAACTATGGCTACACCTTC. It translates to CSANAAGGANYGYTF. This chain uses TRBV20-1 with TRBJ1-2; TRBD1 might be the D (6 bases). The V gene's germline CDR1 is DFQATT and CDR2 SNEGSKA (reference sequence). V dropped 4 bases and J dropped 2 bases, with 17 bases sitting between them. The CDR3 length is 15 residues.

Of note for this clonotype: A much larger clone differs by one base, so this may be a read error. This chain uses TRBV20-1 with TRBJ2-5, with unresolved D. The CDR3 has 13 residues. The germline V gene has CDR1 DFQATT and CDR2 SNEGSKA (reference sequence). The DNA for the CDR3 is TGCAGCGCGCTGGCAGGATTCCAAGAGACCCAGTACTTC. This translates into CSALAGFQETQYF.

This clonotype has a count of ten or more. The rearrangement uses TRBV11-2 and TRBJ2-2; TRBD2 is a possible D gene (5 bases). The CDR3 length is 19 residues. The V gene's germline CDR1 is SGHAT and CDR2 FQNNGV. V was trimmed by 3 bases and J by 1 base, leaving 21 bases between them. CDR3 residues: CASSLSRGWERMNTGELFF. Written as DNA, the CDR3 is TGTGCCAGCAGCTTGTCTCGCGGTTGGGAGCGTATGAACACCGGGGAGCTGTTTTTT.

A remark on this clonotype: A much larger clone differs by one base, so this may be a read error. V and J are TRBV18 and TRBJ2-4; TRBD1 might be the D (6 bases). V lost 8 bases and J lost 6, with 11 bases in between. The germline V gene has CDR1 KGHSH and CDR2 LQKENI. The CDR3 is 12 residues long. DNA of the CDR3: TGTGCCAGCCCAGGGGATGGAAACATTCAGTACTTC. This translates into CASPGDGNIQYF.